The rows below give T cell receptor beta chains drawn from one sample of a study of CD8 T cells in ankylosing spondylitis. Each CDR3 protein gets one entry after TCRdb re-called the 5' RACE reads with MiXCR. In the table there are about 150,000 distinct CDR3 sequences, under 35% of which are singletons. What was sequenced was synovial fluid, either unsorted or a sorted T cell fraction (not recorded which). All receptors come from a male donor with ankylosing spondylitis. The CDR3 runs from the conserved cysteine through the conserved F or W. A D gene is named only where the DNA matches it firmly. Not every row has a clone size; where given, it reads once, few, many or a size class.

v_call	clone_size	d_call	j_call	cdr3_aa	cdr3_nt
TRBV20-1	NA	NA	TRBJ2-3	CSARKRGGGGTDTQYF	TGCAGTGCTAGAAAACGGGGAGGCGGGGGCACAGATACGCAGTATTTT
TRBV28	many	TRBD1	TRBJ1-5	CASRGNRGFQPQHF	TGTGCCAGCCGGGGGAACAGGGGCTTCCAGCCCCAGCATTTT
TRBV2	medium-sized	NA	TRBJ1-1	CASITAGANTEAFF	TGTGCCAGCATTACCGCAGGAGCTAACACTGAAGCTTTCTTT
TRBV4-2	many	TRBD2	TRBJ2-1	CASSQDPETPSGSSYNEQFF	TGTGCCAGCAGCCAAGATCCCGAGACCCCAAGCGGGAGCTCCTACAATGAGCAGTTCTTC
TRBV6-1	once	NA	TRBJ2-5	CASREGRVQETQYF	TGTGCCAGCAGGGAGGGTAGGGTTCAAGAGACCCAGTACTTC
TRBV7-3	few	NA	TRBJ2-1	CASSPTGLPTTEQFF	TGTGCCAGCAGCCCCACGGGACTCCCTACCACTGAGCAGTTCTTC
TRBV11-1	NA	NA	TRBJ2-3	CASSLGQRTDTQYF	TGTGCCAGCAGCTTGGGACAACGCACAGATACGCAGTATTTT
TRBV12-3/TRBV12-4	few	TRBD1	TRBJ2-7	CASGTGGSYEQYF	TGTGCCAGCGGAACAGGGGGCTCCTACGAGCAGTACTTC
TRBV5-1	NA	NA	TRBJ2-1	CASSLAAGLNEQFF	TGCGCCAGCAGCTTGGCGGCGGGACTCAATGAGCAGTTCTTC
TRBV20-1	NA	TRBD2	TRBJ2-3	CSARPSGGNTDTQYF	TGCAGTGCTAGACCCAGCGGGGGAAACACAGATACGCAGTATTTT
TRBV27	NA	NA	TRBJ2-5	CASSLWGQETQYF	TGTGCCAGCAGTTTATGGGGCCAAGAGACCCAGTACTTC
TRBV6-1	NA	NA	TRBJ1-2	CASTNPGASLSNYGYTF	TGTGCCAGCACTAACCCGGGCGCCAGCCTATCTAACTATGGCTACACCTTC
TRBV7-2	NA	TRBD1	TRBJ1-2	CASSLGQGFNYGYTF	TGTGCCAGCAGCCTTGGACAGGGCTTTAACTATGGCTACACCTTC
TRBV30	NA	NA	TRBJ1-2	CAWIGPANYGYTF	TGTGCCTGGATTGGTCCAGCTAACTATGGCTACACCTTC
TRBV4-3	NA	NA	TRBJ2-3	CASSQGQDTQYF	TGCGCCAGCAGCCAAGGTCAAGATACGCAGTATTTT
TRBV27	NA	NA	TRBJ2-1	CASSSAKGTGNNEQFF	TGTGCCAGCAGTTCTGCCAAAGGGACTGGGAACAATGAGCAGTTCTTC
TRBV28	NA	NA	TRBJ1-2	CATKSGGSYGYTF	TGTGCCACCAAGTCAGGAGGATCCTATGGCTACACCTTC
TRBV4-1	few	NA	TRBJ1-6	CASSQDPAMGAPLHF	TGCGCCAGCAGCCAAGACCCCGCAATGGGGGCACCCCTCCACTTT
TRBV5-1	few	TRBD1	TRBJ2-3	CASSSGGTGGAADTQYF	TGCGCCAGCAGTTCGGGCGGTACAGGGGGCGCTGCAGATACGCAGTATTTT
TRBV28	NA	NA	TRBJ1-3	CASGSDSGNTIYF	TGTGCCAGTGGGTCTGACTCTGGAAACACCATATATTTT
TRBV3-1	NA	TRBD1	TRBJ2-7	CASRDRGNYEQYF	TGTGCCAGCAGGGACAGGGGAAACTACGAGCAGTACTTC
TRBV9	few	NA	TRBJ2-2	CASSVSTGTGELFF	TGTGCCAGCAGCGTGTCTACGGGCACCGGGGAGCTGTTTTTT
TRBV20-1	NA	TRBD2	TRBJ2-3	CSACLAGAGTDTQYF	TGCAGTGCTTGTTTAGCGGGGGCTGGCACAGATACGCAGTATTTT
TRBV30	NA	NA	TRBJ1-5	CAFQFKGTSQPQHF	TGTGCCTTCCAATTCAAGGGAACTAGTCAGCCCCAGCATTTT
TRBV20-1	NA	NA	TRBJ2-1	CSAGGLAVMNEQFF	TGCAGTGCGGGTGGACTGGCCGTGATGAATGAGCAGTTCTTC
TRBV2	few	TRBD1	TRBJ2-5	CASNQQGPQETQYF	TGTGCCAGCAATCAACAGGGGCCCCAAGAGACCCAGTACTTC
TRBV6-5	NA	TRBD1	TRBJ1-2	CASSYSSDRVNYGYTF	TGTGCCAGCAGTTATTCCTCCGACAGGGTAAACTATGGCTACACCTTC
TRBV2	NA	TRBD1	TRBJ2-7	CASTRQGRYEQYF	TGTGCCAGCACCCGACAGGGGAGGTACGAGCAGTACTTC
TRBV20-1	few	NA	TRBJ1-2	CSARWASGYGYTF	TGCAGTGCTAGGTGGGCATCCGGGTATGGCTACACCTTC
TRBV14	NA	TRBD1	TRBJ1-2	CASSQGGQGISGYTF	TGTGCCAGCAGCCAAGGGGGACAGGGGATCAGCGGCTACACCTTC
TRBV13	NA	TRBD1	TRBJ2-1	CASSLGDRDYNEQFF	TGTGCCAGCAGCTTAGGGGACAGGGACTACAATGAGCAGTTCTTC
TRBV7-2	NA	TRBD1	TRBJ1-4	CASSSDRGEKLFF	TGTGCCAGCAGCTCCGACAGGGGAGAGAAACTGTTTTTT
TRBV7-9	NA	NA	TRBJ2-1	CASNNWGYQEDNNEQFF	TGTGCCAGCAACAACTGGGGGTACCAAGAAGACAACAATGAGCAGTTCTTC